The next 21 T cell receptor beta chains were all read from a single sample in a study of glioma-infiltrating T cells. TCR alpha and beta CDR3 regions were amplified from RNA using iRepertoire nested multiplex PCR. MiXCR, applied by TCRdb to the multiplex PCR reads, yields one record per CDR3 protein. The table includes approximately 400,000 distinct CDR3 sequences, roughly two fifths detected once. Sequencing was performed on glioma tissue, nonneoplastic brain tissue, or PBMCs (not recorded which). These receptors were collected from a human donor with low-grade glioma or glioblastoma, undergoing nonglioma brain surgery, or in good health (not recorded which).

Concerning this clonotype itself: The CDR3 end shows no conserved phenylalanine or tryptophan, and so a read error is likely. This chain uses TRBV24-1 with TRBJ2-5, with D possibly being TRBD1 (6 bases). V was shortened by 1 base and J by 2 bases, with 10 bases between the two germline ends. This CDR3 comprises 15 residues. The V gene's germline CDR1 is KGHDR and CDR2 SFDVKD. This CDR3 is CATSDFPGQQETQYS. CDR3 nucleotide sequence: TGTGCCACCAGTGATTTTCCCGGACAGCAAGAGACCCAGTACTCC.

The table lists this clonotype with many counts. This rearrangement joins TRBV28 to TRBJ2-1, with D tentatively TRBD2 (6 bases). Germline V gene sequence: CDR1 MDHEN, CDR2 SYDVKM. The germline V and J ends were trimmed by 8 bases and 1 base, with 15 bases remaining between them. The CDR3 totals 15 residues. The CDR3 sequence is CASGGAGLSYNEQFF. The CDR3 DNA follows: TGTGCCAGCGGAGGGGCCGGGTTATCCTACAATGAGCAGTTCTTC.

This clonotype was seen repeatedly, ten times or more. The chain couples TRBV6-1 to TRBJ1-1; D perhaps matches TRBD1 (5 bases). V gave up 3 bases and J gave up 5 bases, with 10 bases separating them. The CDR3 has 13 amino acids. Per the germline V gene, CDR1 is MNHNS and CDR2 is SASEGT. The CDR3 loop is CASSERAGTEAFF. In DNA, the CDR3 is TGTGCCAGCAGTGAGAGGGCAGGGACTGAAGCTTTCTTT.

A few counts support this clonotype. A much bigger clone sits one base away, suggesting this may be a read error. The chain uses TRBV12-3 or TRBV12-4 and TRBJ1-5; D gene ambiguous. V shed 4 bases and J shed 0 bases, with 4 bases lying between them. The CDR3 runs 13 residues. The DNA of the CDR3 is TGTGCCAGCAGTTACAGTAGCAATCAGCCCCAGCATTTT. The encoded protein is CASSYSSNQPQHF.

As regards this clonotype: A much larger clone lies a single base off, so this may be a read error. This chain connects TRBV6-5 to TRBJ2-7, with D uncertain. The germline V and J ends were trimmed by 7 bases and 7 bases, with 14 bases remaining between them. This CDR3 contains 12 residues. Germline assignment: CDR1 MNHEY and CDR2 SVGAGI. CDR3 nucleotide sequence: TGTGCCAGCACCGAGGCTGTGCCTGAGCAGTACTTC. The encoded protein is CASTEAVPEQYF.

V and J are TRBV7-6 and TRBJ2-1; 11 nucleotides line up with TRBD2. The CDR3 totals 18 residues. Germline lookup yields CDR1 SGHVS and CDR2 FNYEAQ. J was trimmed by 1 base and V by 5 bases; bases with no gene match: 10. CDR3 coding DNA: TGTGCCAGCAGCCGGAAAGCGGGACTAGCGGTGTCCTACAATGAGCAGTTCTTC. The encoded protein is CASSRKAGLAVSYNEQFF. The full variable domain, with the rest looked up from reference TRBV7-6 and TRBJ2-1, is GAGVSQSPRYKVTKRGQDVALRCDPISGHVSLYWYRQALGQGPEFLTYFNYEAQQDKSGLPNDRFSAERPEGSISTLTIQRTEQRDSAMYRCASSRKAGLAVSYNEQFFGPGTRLTVL.

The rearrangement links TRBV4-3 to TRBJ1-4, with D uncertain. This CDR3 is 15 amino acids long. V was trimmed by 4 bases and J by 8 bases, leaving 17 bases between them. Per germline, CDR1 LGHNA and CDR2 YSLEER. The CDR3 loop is CASSPVVPGDEKLFF. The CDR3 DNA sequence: TGCGCCAGCAGCCCAGTGGTCCCTGGCGACGAAAAACTGTTTTTT.

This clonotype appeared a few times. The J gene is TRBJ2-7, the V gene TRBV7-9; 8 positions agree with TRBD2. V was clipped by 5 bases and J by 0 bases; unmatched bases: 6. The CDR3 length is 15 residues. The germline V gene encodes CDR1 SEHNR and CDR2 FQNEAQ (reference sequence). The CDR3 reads CASSEIAGPSYEQYF. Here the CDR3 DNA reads TGTGCCAGCAGCGAGATAGCGGGGCCCTCCTACGAGCAGTACTTC.

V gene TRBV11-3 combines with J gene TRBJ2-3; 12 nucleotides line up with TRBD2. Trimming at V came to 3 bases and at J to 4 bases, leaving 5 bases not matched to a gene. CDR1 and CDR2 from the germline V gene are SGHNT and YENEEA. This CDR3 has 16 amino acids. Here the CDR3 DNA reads TGTGCCAGCAGCTTTAGGGGGACTAGCGGGCCAGATACGCAGTATTTT. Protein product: CASSFRGTSGPDTQYF.

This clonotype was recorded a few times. The CDR3 DNA follows: TGCAGTGCTAGAGTCTCGGCACAAGAGACCCAGTACTTC. The encoded protein is CSARVSAQETQYF. This chain links TRBV20-1 with TRBJ2-5, with D unclear. Trimming shortened V by 1 base and J by 2 bases, and 8 bases separated the two germline ends. The CDR3 sequence is 13 residues long. Per germline, CDR1 DFQATT and CDR2 SNEGSKA (reference sequence).

For the CDR3, the DNA is TGTGCCAGCAGTTACTCAGGACTAGCGGGATCCAATGAGCAGTTCTTC. Its protein product is CASSYSGLAGSNEQFF. V gene TRBV6-6 combines with J gene TRBJ2-1; 12 bases agree with TRBD2. Germline V gene sequence: CDR1 MNHNY, CDR2 SVGAGI (reference sequence). V shed 0 bases and J 6 bases; nucleotides not matched to a gene: 3. This CDR3 comprises 16 residues.

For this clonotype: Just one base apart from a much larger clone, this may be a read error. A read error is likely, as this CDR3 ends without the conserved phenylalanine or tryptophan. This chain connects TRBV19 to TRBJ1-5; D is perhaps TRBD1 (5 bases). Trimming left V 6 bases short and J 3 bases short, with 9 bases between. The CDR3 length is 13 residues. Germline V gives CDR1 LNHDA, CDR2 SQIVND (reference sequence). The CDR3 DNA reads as TGTGCCAGTAGCTACAGGATCAATCAGCCCCAGCATCTT. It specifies CASSYRINQPQHL.

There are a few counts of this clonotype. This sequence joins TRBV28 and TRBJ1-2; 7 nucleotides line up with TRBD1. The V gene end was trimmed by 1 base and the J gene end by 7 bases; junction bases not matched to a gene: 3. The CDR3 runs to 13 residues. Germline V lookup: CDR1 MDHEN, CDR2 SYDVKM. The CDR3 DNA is TGTGCCAGCAGTTTATCGGCAGGGGGTGGCTACACCTTC. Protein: CASSLSAGGGYTF.

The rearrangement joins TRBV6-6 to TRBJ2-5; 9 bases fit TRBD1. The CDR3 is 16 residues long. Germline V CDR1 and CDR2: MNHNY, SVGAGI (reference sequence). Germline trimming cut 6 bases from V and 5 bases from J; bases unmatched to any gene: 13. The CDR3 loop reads CASSGTGLTTGETQYF. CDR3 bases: TGTGCCAGCAGCGGGACAGGGCTGACAACGGGGGAGACCCAGTACTTC.

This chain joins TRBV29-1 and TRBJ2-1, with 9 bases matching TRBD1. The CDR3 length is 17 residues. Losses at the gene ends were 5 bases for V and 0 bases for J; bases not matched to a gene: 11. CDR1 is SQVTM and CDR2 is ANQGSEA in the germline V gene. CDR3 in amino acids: CSVPSPTGGLSYNEQFF. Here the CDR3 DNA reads TGCAGCGTTCCTTCTCCGACAGGGGGTCTCTCCTACAATGAGCAGTTCTTC.

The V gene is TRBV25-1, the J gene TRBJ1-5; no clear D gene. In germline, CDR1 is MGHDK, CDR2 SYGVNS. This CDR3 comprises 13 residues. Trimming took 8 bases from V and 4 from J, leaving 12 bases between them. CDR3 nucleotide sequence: TGTGCCAGCGGCGGACTGCTGAATCAGCCCCAGCATTTT. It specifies CASGGLLNQPQHF.

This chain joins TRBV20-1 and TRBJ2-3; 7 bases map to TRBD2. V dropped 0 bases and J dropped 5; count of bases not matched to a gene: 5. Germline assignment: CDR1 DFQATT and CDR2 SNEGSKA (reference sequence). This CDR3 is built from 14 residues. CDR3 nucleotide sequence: TGCAGTGCTAGAGAGGGAGGGCCTGAAGATACGCAGTATTTT. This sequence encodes CSAREGGPEDTQYF.

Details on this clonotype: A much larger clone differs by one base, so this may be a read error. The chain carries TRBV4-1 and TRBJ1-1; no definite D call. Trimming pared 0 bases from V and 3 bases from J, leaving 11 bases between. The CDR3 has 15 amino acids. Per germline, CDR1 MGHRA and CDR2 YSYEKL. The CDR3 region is CASSQDWPYHTEAFF. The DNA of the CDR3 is TGCGCCAGCAGCCAAGATTGGCCCTACCACACTGAAGCTTTCTTT.

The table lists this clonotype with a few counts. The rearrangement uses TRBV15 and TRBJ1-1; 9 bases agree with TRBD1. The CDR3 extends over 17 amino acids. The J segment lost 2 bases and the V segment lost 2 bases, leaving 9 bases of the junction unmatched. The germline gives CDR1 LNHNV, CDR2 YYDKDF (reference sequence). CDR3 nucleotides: TGTGCCACCAGCAGATATGGACAGGGGCCCCTCAACACTGAAGCTTTCTTT. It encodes CATSRYGQGPLNTEAFF.

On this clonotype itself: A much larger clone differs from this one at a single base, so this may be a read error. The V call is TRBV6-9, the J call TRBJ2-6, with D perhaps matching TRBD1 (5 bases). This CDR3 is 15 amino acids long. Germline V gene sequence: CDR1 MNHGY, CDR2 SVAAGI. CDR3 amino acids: CASSSQVSGANVMTF. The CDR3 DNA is TGTGCCAGCAGTTCACAGGTCTCTGGGGCCAACGTCATGACTTTC.

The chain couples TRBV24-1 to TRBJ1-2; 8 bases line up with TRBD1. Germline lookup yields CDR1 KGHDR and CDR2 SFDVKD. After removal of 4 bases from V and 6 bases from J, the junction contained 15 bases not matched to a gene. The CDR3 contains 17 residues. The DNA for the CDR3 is TGTGCCACCAGTGACCGGGGTGCAGGGGGCATCTTGGATGGCTACACCTTC. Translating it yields CATSDRGAGGILDGYTF.